A selection of T cell receptor beta chains follows, all from one sample in a study of blood T cell repertoires in COVID-19. TCRdb's table, derived via immunoSEQ multiplex PCR, lists solely in-frame clones and lacks some. The top ten hold roughly 8% of the sample, which has hundreds of thousands of clones, approximately 81% seen once. Sequences were obtained from peripheral blood. Receptor source: a woman older than 75 with acute or convalescent COVID-19. The CDR3 runs from the conserved cysteine through the conserved F or W. A D gene is named only where the DNA matches it firmly. Size tells how often a clone was seen (once, few, many) or the class of an expanded clone, and some rows leave it out.

CDR3 protein	CDR3 DNA	CDR3 length	V gene	D gene	J gene	clone size
CATSDFSQGYGYTF	TGTGCCACCAGTGATTTCTCCCAGGGCTATGGCTACACCTTC	14	TRBV24-1	.	TRBJ1-2	few
CASSQGWGLAGSDPPDEQFF	TGTGCCAGCAGCCAAGGTTGGGGACTAGCGGGATCCGACCCGCCCGATGAGCAGTTCTTC	20	TRBV14	TRBD2	TRBJ2-1	.
CASSFLTPNEQFF	TGTGCCAGCAGCTTCTTGACACCCAATGAGCAGTTCTTC	13	TRBV7-9	.	TRBJ2-1	.
CASSTDRGPYGYTF	TGCGCCAGCAGCACGGACAGGGGGCCCTATGGCTACACCTTC	14	TRBV4-1	TRBD1	TRBJ1-2	.
CSASDRGPGYTF	TGCAGTGCTAGTGACAGGGGTCCTGGCTACACCTTC	12	TRBV20-1	TRBD1	TRBJ1-2	.
CASSSYTDTQYF	TGTGCCAGCAGTTCCTACACAGATACGCAGTATTTT	12	TRBV27	.	TRBJ2-3	.
CASSPMAGGDNQPQHF	TGTGCCAGCTCACCAATGGCCGGCGGGGACAATCAGCCCCAGCATTTT	16	TRBV18	.	TRBJ1-5	.
CASLAGAQETQYF	TGTGCCAGTCTAGCGGGGGCTCAAGAGACCCAGTACTTC	13	TRBV2	TRBD2	TRBJ2-5	.
CASSRLGQGTEAFF	TGTGCCAGCAGCCGCCTGGGGCAGGGCACTGAAGCTTTCTTT	14	TRBV3-1/TRBV3-2	.	TRBJ1-1	.
CASSARLGNTEAFF	TGTGCCAGCAGCGCTCGACTGGGGAACACTGAAGCTTTCTTT	14	TRBV7-2	.	TRBJ1-1	.
CASSLGDRGNQDYGYTF	TGTGCCAGCAGCTTAGGGGACAGGGGTAATCAGGACTATGGCTACACCTTC	17	TRBV7-2	TRBD1	TRBJ1-2	.
CASSLGGTFSYEQYF	TGTGCCAGCAGCTTGGGAGGGACATTCTCGTACGAGCAGTACTTC	15	TRBV5-4	.	TRBJ2-7	.
CASPRDNENEQFF	TGTGCCAGCCCCCGGGACAATGAGAATGAGCAGTTCTTC	13	TRBV2	.	TRBJ2-1	.
CASSQDRGTGELFF	TGTGCCAGCAGCCAAGACAGGGGTACCGGGGAGCTGTTTTTT	14	TRBV27	TRBD1	TRBJ2-2	.
CASSSHGDSNQPQHF	TGTGCCAGCAGTTCCCACGGTGATAGCAATCAGCCCCAGCATTTT	15	TRBV6-6	.	TRBJ1-5	.
CASSFRESSYEQYF	TGTGCCAGCAGCTTCCGGGAGAGCTCCTACGAGCAGTACTTC	14	TRBV7-9	.	TRBJ2-7	.
CASSPKEGLTNYGYTF	TGTGCCAGCAGCCCAAAGGAGGGATTAACTAACTATGGCTACACCTTC	16	TRBV4-2	.	TRBJ1-2	.
CASSLGLAGGRADTQYF	TGTGCCAGCAGCCTCGGACTAGCGGGGGGGAGAGCAGATACGCAGTATTTT	17	TRBV9	TRBD2	TRBJ2-3	.
CASSLLGDSTEAFF	TGCGCCAGCAGCTTGCTAGGGGATTCCACTGAAGCTTTCTTT	14	TRBV5-1	.	TRBJ1-1	once
CASSPPPGTGGAGGYTF	TGTGCCAGCAGCCCCCCCCCTGGGACAGGGGGAGCAGGAGGCTACACCTTC	17	TRBV3-1/TRBV3-2	TRBD1	TRBJ1-2	.
CASSTDANTQPQHF	TGTGCCAGCAGCACAGATGCGAATACTCAGCCCCAGCATTTT	14	TRBV7-8	.	TRBJ1-5	.
CASSMAGRNEKLFF	TGTGCCAGTAGTATGGCAGGAAGGAATGAAAAACTGTTTTTT	14	TRBV19	.	TRBJ1-4	.
CASSLSGPSTDTQYF	TGTGCCAGCAGCTTAAGCGGTCCTAGCACAGATACGCAGTATTTT	15	TRBV7-3	.	TRBJ2-3	.
CASGGVAQTYNEQFF	TGTGCCAGTGGAGGTGTAGCGCAGACCTACAATGAGCAGTTCTTC	15	TRBV19	.	TRBJ2-1	.
CASSEEQGSIYEQYF	TGTGCCAGCAGTGAAGAGCAGGGTAGTATCTACGAGCAGTACTTC	15	TRBV2	.	TRBJ2-7	.
CASSGVADNTGELFF	TGTGCCAGCAGCGGGGTAGCCGATAACACCGGGGAGCTGTTTTTT	15	TRBV28	.	TRBJ2-2	.
CASSPGRGHNQPQHF	TGTGCCAGCAGCCCCGGCAGGGGGCATAATCAGCCCCAGCATTTT	15	TRBV6-5	TRBD1	TRBJ1-5	.
CASLDRVNQPQHF	TGTGCCAGTCTTGATCGGGTTAATCAGCCCCAGCATTTT	13	TRBV28	.	TRBJ1-5	.
CARSRHGGYGYTF	TGTGCCAGAAGCCGCCACGGAGGGTATGGCTACACCTTC	13	TRBV5-3	.	TRBJ1-2	many
CASSVNPTGGGNTIYF	TGTGCCAGCAGTGTAAATCCGACAGGGGGTGGAAACACCATATATTTT	16	TRBV2	TRBD1	TRBJ1-3	.
CASSHDRGHQPQHF	TGTGCCAGCAGCCATGACAGGGGGCATCAGCCCCAGCATTTT	14	TRBV7-9	TRBD1	TRBJ1-5	.
CASSLLSGGQETQYF	TGCGCCAGCAGCCTTCTCTCGGGGGGGCAAGAGACCCAGTACTTC	15	TRBV5-1	TRBD2	TRBJ2-5	.
CASSQGGTVMGNTEAFF	TGTGCCAGCAGCCAAGGCGGGACAGTAATGGGGAACACTGAAGCTTTCTTT	17	TRBV3-1/TRBV3-2	TRBD1	TRBJ1-1	.
CASSLWTGQSTDTQYF	TGTGCCAGCAGCTTGTGGACAGGTCAAAGCACAGATACGCAGTATTTT	16	TRBV5-5	TRBD1	TRBJ2-3	.
CASSDPTGAGELFF	TGTGCCAGCAGTGACCCGACAGGGGCCGGGGAGCTGTTTTTT	14	TRBV2	TRBD1	TRBJ2-2	.
CASSLRVQEQYF	TGTGCCAGCAGCCTCAGGGTCCAGGAGCAGTACTTC	12	TRBV3-1/TRBV3-2	.	TRBJ2-7	.
CASSEWRDRTNEQFF	TGTGCCAGCAGTGAATGGCGGGATCGGACCAATGAGCAGTTCTTC	15	TRBV6-1	.	TRBJ2-1	.
CASSYTLAGHNEQFF	TGTGCCAGCAGTTACACACTAGCGGGGCACAATGAGCAGTTCTTC	15	TRBV6-6	TRBD2	TRBJ2-1	.
CASSVGQGANEQYF	TGTGCCAGCAGCGTAGGACAGGGGGCCAACGAGCAGTACTTC	14	TRBV9	TRBD1	TRBJ2-7	once
CASHRLSYNEQFF	TGTGCCAGCCATCGACTCTCCTACAATGAGCAGTTCTTC	13	TRBV27	.	TRBJ2-1	.